Listed below are T cell receptor beta chains from one sample, sequenced in a study of blood T cells in healthy people across ages. TCRdb re-analysed the 5' RACE reads in MiXCR, keeping a single row per CDR3 protein. The table shows roughly 410,000 distinct CDR3 sequences, with roughly half occurring only once. The sequencing sample was made of blood. The source is a man in his 60s in good health. CDR3s include the opening cysteine and the closing phenylalanine or tryptophan. The order of the fields is D gene, J gene, clone size, V gene, CDR3 DNA, CDR3 protein. D genes are given only for firm matches. Only part of the rows carry a size: once, few, many, or a class if the clone is expanded.

d_call: NA
j_call: TRBJ2-3
clone_size: few
v_call: TRBV7-6
cdr3_nt: TGTGCCAGCAGCTTCTCAGGATTCTCTAGCACAGATACGCAGTATTTT
cdr3_aa: CASSFSGFSSTDTQYF

d_call: NA
j_call: TRBJ1-6
clone_size: NA
v_call: TRBV5-1
cdr3_nt: TGCGCCAGCAGCTTGAAGGGGGGTTATTCACCCCTCCACTTT
cdr3_aa: CASSLKGGYSPLHF

d_call: NA
j_call: TRBJ2-3
clone_size: few
v_call: TRBV21-1
cdr3_nt: TGTGCCAGCAGCAAGGAGGACCGGGACAGGGGCTTGACAGATACGCAGTATTTT
cdr3_aa: CASSKEDRDRGLTDTQYF

d_call: NA
j_call: TRBJ2-2
clone_size: NA
v_call: TRBV29-1
cdr3_nt: TGCAGCGTTGGAGGGGCGGCGGGACCCGGGGAGCTGTTTTTT
cdr3_aa: CSVGGAAGPGELFF

d_call: TRBD2
j_call: TRBJ2-4
clone_size: NA
v_call: TRBV6-2/TRBV6-3
cdr3_nt: TGTGCCAGCAGCCTACCTCCCGGGGGGGCCGGTGGGTCCAAAAACATTCAGTACTTC
cdr3_aa: CASSLPPGGAGGSKNIQYF

d_call: TRBD2
j_call: TRBJ2-5
clone_size: NA
v_call: TRBV30
cdr3_nt: TGTGCCTGGGGGAGGGGAGAGACCCAGTACTTC
cdr3_aa: CAWGRGETQYF

d_call: NA
j_call: TRBJ2-5
clone_size: NA
v_call: TRBV19
cdr3_nt: TGTGCCAGTAGTATCAACACGGAGACCCAGTACTTC
cdr3_aa: CASSINTETQYF

d_call: NA
j_call: TRBJ2-3
clone_size: NA
v_call: TRBV24-1
cdr3_nt: TGTGCCACCAGTGATCCCTCGGACTCCGCGCACACAGATACGCAGTATTTT
cdr3_aa: CATSDPSDSAHTDTQYF

d_call: TRBD2
j_call: TRBJ2-7
clone_size: NA
v_call: TRBV2
cdr3_nt: TGTGCCAGCGCTAGCGGGGGGGCCCGGGAGCAGTACTTC
cdr3_aa: CASASGGAREQYF

d_call: NA
j_call: TRBJ2-3
clone_size: few
v_call: TRBV7-2
cdr3_nt: TGTGCCAGCAGCTTAGATCGGACAGACACAGATACGCAGTATTTT
cdr3_aa: CASSLDRTDTDTQYF

d_call: TRBD1
j_call: TRBJ1-2
clone_size: many
v_call: TRBV12-3/TRBV12-4
cdr3_nt: TGTGCCAGCAGTTTAGGGACAGGGGTTTCCGGCTATGGCTACACCTTC
cdr3_aa: CASSLGTGVSGYGYTF

d_call: NA
j_call: TRBJ2-3
clone_size: NA
v_call: TRBV27
cdr3_nt: TGTGCCAGCAGTTTGGCGATACCAGCAGATACGCAGTATTTT
cdr3_aa: CASSLAIPADTQYF

d_call: TRBD2
j_call: TRBJ2-1
clone_size: NA
v_call: TRBV6-5
cdr3_nt: TGTGCCACTCGCTTAGGACTAGCTAACAATGAGCAGTTCTTC
cdr3_aa: CATRLGLANNEQFF

d_call: NA
j_call: TRBJ2-1
clone_size: NA
v_call: TRBV6-1
cdr3_nt: TGTGCCAGCAGTGCGGGGGGGACAGGACGCGATGAGCAGTTCTTC
cdr3_aa: CASSAGGTGRDEQFF

d_call: NA
j_call: TRBJ2-6
clone_size: once
v_call: TRBV3-1
cdr3_nt: TGTGCCAGCAGCCAAAGGGCCATGGGGGCCAACGTCCTGACTTTC
cdr3_aa: CASSQRAMGANVLTF

d_call: NA
j_call: TRBJ2-1
clone_size: NA
v_call: TRBV20-1
cdr3_nt: TGCAGTGCTAGCGACCCCGTGGGGGACAATGAGCAGTTCTTC
cdr3_aa: CSASDPVGDNEQFF

d_call: NA
j_call: TRBJ2-7
clone_size: NA
v_call: TRBV7-2
cdr3_nt: TGTGCCAGCAGCCGAGGGTTTGGTCCCTACGAGCAGTACTTC
cdr3_aa: CASSRGFGPYEQYF

d_call: TRBD1
j_call: TRBJ1-5
clone_size: NA
v_call: TRBV27
cdr3_nt: TGTGCCAGCAGTCCCCGGGACAGGGGGCATCAGCCCCAGCATTTT
cdr3_aa: CASSPRDRGHQPQHF

d_call: TRBD1
j_call: TRBJ1-2
clone_size: NA
v_call: TRBV20-1
cdr3_nt: TGCAGTGCCCGGGACAGGAGCTATGGCTACACCTTC
cdr3_aa: CSARDRSYGYTF

d_call: NA
j_call: TRBJ2-7
clone_size: NA
v_call: TRBV28
cdr3_nt: TGTGCCAGCCGGGTCTCTCCCTACGAGCAGTACTTC
cdr3_aa: CASRVSPYEQYF

d_call: NA
j_call: TRBJ2-3
clone_size: NA
v_call: TRBV20-1
cdr3_nt: TGCAGTGCTAGAGCGGGTACCAACACAGATACGCAGTATTTT
cdr3_aa: CSARAGTNTDTQYF

d_call: NA
j_call: TRBJ2-5
clone_size: NA
v_call: TRBV20-1
cdr3_nt: TGCAGTGCTCCCGCGGGAACTAAGGAGACCCAGTACTTC
cdr3_aa: CSAPAGTKETQYF

d_call: NA
j_call: TRBJ1-5
clone_size: NA
v_call: TRBV27
cdr3_nt: TGTGCCAGCAGGGGGACGGGCGGGGGCGGTCAGCCCCAGCATTTT
cdr3_aa: CASRGTGGGGQPQHF

d_call: NA
j_call: TRBJ2-3
clone_size: few
v_call: TRBV29-1
cdr3_nt: TGCAGCGCCTCCCCCCTCGAGAGCACAGATACGCAGTATTTT
cdr3_aa: CSASPLESTDTQYF

d_call: NA
j_call: TRBJ1-5
clone_size: few
v_call: TRBV28
cdr3_nt: TGTGCCAGCAGGGCGGCAGGGACGGGGCAGCCCCAGCATTTT
cdr3_aa: CASRAAGTGQPQHF

d_call: NA
j_call: TRBJ1-6
clone_size: NA
v_call: TRBV6-5
cdr3_nt: TGTGCCAGCAGTTACGCACCAAACCAAAGTTCACCCCTCCACTTT
cdr3_aa: CASSYAPNQSSPLHF

d_call: TRBD1
j_call: TRBJ2-1
clone_size: NA
v_call: TRBV5-1
cdr3_nt: TGCGCCAGCAGCCTTGGACAGGTCGGGAATGAGCAGTTCTTC
cdr3_aa: CASSLGQVGNEQFF

d_call: NA
j_call: TRBJ2-3
clone_size: NA
v_call: TRBV12-3/TRBV12-4
cdr3_nt: TGTGCCAGCAGTACCTGGGGGGCCAGCACAGATATGCAATATTTT
cdr3_aa: CASSTWGASTDMQYF

d_call: TRBD2
j_call: TRBJ2-3
clone_size: many
v_call: TRBV3-1
cdr3_nt: TGTGCCAGCAGCCAACGTGGACTAGGTCCCTCCGATACGCAGTATTTT
cdr3_aa: CASSQRGLGPSDTQYF

d_call: NA
j_call: TRBJ2-3
clone_size: NA
v_call: TRBV29-1
cdr3_nt: TGCAGCGTTGAGGGCAGCACAGATACGCAGTATTTT
cdr3_aa: CSVEGSTDTQYF

d_call: TRBD2
j_call: TRBJ2-3
clone_size: NA
v_call: TRBV5-5
cdr3_nt: TGTGCCAGCAGCTTACTAGCGGGGGGGCAAGGTTCGGGGGATACGCAGTATTTT
cdr3_aa: CASSLLAGGQGSGDTQYF

d_call: NA
j_call: TRBJ1-1
clone_size: few
v_call: TRBV29-1
cdr3_nt: TGCAGCGTCCCGGACAGGAACACTGAAGCTTTCTTT
cdr3_aa: CSVPDRNTEAFF

d_call: NA
j_call: TRBJ2-7
clone_size: few
v_call: TRBV24-1
cdr3_nt: TGTGCCACCAGTGCCTCAGACAGGCTGAGCTACGAGCAGTACTTC
cdr3_aa: CATSASDRLSYEQYF